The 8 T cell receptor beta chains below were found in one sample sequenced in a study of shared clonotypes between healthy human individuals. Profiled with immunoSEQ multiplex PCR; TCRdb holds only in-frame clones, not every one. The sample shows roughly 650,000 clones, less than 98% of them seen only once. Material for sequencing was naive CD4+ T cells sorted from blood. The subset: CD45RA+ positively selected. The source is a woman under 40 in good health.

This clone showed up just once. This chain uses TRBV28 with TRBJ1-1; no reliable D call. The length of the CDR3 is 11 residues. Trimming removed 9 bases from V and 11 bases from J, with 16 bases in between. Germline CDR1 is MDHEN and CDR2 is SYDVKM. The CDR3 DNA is TGTGCCAGTTCCGCGGTCCTGACGGCTTTCTTT. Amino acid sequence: CASSAVLTAFF. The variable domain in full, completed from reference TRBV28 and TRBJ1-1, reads DVKVTQSSRYLVKRTGEKVFLECVQDMDHENMFWYRQDPGLGLRLIYFSYDVKMKEKGDIPEGYSVSREKKERFSLILESASTNQTSMYLCASSAVLTAFFGQGTRLTVV.

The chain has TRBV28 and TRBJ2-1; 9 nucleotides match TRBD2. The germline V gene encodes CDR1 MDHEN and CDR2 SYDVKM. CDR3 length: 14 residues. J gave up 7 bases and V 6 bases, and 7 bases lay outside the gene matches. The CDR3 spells CASRSGLAGNEQFF. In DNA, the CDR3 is TGTGCCAGCAGGTCGGGACTAGCTGGGAATGAGCAGTTCTTC.

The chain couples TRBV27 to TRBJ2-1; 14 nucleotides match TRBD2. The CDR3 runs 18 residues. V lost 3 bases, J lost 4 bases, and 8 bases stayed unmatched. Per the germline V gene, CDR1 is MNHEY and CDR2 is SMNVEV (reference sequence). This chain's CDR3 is CASSFRLAGGGVYNEQFF. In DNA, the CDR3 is TGTGCCAGCAGTTTCAGACTAGCGGGAGGGGGGGTTTACAATGAGCAGTTCTTC.

CDR3 DNA: TGCACCAGCAGCCAAGTCCCAGGGTTTCGTAGAAACACCATATATTTT. Translating it yields CTSSQVPGFRRNTIYF. The chain is built from TRBV1 and TRBJ1-3; the table's TRBD1 call for D was not verified on the DNA. TRBV1 is a recognized pseudogene. CDR3 length equals 16 residues.

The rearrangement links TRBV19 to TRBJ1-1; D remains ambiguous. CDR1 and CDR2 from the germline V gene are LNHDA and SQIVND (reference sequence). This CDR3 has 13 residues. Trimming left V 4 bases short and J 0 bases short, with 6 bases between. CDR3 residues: CASSTSMNTEAFF. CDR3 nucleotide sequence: TGTGCCAGTAGTACTTCCATGAACACTGAAGCTTTCTTT.

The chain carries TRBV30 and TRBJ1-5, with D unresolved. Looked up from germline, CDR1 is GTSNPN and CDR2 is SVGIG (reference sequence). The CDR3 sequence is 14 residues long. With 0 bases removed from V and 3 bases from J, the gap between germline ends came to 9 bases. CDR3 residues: CAWSVPHYNQPQHF. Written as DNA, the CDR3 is TGTGCCTGGAGTGTACCACACTACAATCAGCCCCAGCATTTT.

This chain's CDR3 is CASLHGQGALYGYTF. The CDR3 nucleotides read TGTGCCAGCCTCCACGGACAGGGGGCCTTGTATGGCTACACCTTC. The rearrangement uses TRBV27 and TRBJ1-2; 11 bases are a match to TRBD1. V lost 8 bases and J lost 5; bases outside the gene matches: 10. Per germline, CDR1 MNHEY and CDR2 SMNVEV (reference sequence). This CDR3 comprises 15 residues.

The CDR3 region is CASRLTGDGLYGYTF. The CDR3 DNA reads TGTGCCAGCAGACTAACAGGGGACGGCCTCTATGGCTACACCTTC. This sequence joins TRBV6-5 and TRBJ1-2, with 7 bases matching TRBD1. Trimming removed 6 bases from V and 4 bases from J; junction bases left unmatched: 11. Germline assignment: CDR1 MNHEY and CDR2 SVGAGI. The CDR3 totals 15 residues.